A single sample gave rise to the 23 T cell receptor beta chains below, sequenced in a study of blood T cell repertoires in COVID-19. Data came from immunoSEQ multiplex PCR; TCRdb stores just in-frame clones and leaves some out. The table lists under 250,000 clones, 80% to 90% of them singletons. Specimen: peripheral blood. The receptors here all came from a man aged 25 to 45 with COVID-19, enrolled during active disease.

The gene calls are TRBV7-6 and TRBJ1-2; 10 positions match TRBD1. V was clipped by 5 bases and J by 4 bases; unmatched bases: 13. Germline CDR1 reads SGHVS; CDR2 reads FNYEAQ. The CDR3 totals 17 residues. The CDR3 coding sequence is TGTGCCAGCAGCACACTAACCGGGACAGGGGTTGTCTATGGCTACACCTTC. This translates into CASSTLTGTGVVYGYTF.

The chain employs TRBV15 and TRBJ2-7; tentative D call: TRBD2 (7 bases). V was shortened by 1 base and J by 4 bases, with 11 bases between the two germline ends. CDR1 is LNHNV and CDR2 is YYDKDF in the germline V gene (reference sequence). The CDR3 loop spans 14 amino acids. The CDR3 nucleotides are TGTGCCACCAGCAGAGGAAGGGGGGGTTACGAGCAGTACTTC. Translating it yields CATSRGRGGYEQYF.

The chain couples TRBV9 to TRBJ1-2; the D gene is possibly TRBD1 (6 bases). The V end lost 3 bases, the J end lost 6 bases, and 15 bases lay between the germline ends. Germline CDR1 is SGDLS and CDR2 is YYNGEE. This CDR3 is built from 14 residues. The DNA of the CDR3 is TGTGCCAGCAGCGCCCTTACCACAGGGCATGGCTACACCTTC. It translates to CASSALTTGHGYTF.

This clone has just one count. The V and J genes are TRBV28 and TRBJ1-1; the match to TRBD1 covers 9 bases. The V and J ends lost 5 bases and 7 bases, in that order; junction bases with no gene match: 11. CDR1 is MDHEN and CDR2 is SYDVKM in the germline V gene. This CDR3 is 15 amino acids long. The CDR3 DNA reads TGTGCCAGCAGTCCCACAGGGGGCGTTTTCAGTGAAGCTTTCTTT. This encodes CASSPTGGVFSEAFF.

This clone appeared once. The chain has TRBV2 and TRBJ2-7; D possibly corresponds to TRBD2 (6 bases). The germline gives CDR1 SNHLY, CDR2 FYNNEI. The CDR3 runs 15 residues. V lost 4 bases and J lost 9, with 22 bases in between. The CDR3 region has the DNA TGTGCCAGCAGTGGAATCCAGCGTGGGGACGGGGGGCAGTACTTC. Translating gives CASSGIQRGDGGQYF.

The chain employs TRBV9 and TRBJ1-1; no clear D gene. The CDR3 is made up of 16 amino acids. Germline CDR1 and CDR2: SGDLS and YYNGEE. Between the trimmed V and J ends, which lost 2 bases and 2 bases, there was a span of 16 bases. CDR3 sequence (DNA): TGTGCCAGCAGCGTGGCGGGCCGTTTGGGAAACACTGAAGCTTTCTTT. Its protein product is CASSVAGRLGNTEAFF.

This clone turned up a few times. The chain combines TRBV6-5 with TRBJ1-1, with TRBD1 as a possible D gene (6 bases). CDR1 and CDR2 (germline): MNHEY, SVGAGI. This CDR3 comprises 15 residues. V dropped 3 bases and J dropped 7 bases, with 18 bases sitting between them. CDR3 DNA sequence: TGTGCCAGCAGTTATAACGCTCGGCCCAGGGGTGAAGCTTTCTTT. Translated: CASSYNARPRGEAFF.

The CDR3 sequence: CASSVVEETQYF. As DNA, the CDR3 is TGTGCCAGCAGCGTCGTAGAAGAGACCCAGTACTTC. This chain joins TRBV9 and TRBJ2-5; D gene unclear. V lost 2 bases to trimming and J lost 3 bases, with 5 bases between them. The CDR3 contains 12 residues. Germline values: CDR1 SGDLS, CDR2 YYNGEE.

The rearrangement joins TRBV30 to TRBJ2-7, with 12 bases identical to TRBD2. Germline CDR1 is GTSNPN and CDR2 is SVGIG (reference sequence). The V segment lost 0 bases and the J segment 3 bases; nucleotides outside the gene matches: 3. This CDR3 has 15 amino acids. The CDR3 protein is CAWSVGLAGLYEQYF. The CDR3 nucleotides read TGTGCCTGGAGTGTCGGACTAGCGGGGCTCTACGAGCAGTACTTC.

The CDR3 here is CASALIPQGNNEQFF. The CDR3 DNA is TGTGCCAGCGCCTTGATCCCTCAGGGTAACAATGAGCAGTTCTTC. The gene calls are TRBV3-1 (or the pseudogene TRBV3-2) and TRBJ2-1; TRBD1 might be the D (5 bases). This CDR3 has 15 residues. Trimming cost V 8 bases and J 5 bases, with 19 bases left between them. Germline CDR1 reads LGHDT; CDR2 reads YNNKEL (reference sequence).

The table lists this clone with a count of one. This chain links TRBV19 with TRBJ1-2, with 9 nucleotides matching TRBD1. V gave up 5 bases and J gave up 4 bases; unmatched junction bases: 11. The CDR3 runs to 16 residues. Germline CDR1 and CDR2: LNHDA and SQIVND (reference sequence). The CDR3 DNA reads TGTGCCAGTAGTTTCTACCCGACAGGGGGGCTCTATGGCTACACCTTC. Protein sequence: CASSFYPTGGLYGYTF.

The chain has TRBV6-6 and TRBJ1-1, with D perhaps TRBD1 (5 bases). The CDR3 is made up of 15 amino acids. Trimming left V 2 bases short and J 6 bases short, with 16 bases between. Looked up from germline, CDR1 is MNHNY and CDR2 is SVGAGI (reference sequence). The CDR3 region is CASSYGGASGAEAFF. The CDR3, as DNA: TGTGCCAGCAGTTACGGAGGGGCGTCGGGTGCTGAAGCTTTCTTT.

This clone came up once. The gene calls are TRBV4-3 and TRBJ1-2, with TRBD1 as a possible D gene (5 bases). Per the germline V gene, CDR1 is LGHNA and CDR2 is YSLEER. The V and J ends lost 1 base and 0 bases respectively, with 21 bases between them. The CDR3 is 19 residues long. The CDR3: CASSQVYGGLPATNYGYTF. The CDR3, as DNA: TGCGCCAGCAGCCAAGTTTACGGGGGTCTACCTGCTACTAACTATGGCTACACCTTC.

The CDR3 protein is CAISESTRAHTGELFF. The CDR3 DNA reads as TGTGCCATCAGTGAGTCGACCAGGGCTCACACCGGGGAGCTGTTTTTT. This chain connects TRBV10-3 to TRBJ2-2; perhaps TRBD1 as D (5 bases). This CDR3 is 16 amino acids long. The V gene's germline CDR1 is ENHRY and CDR2 SYGVKD. With 0 bases removed from V and 3 bases from J, the gap between germline ends came to 11 bases.

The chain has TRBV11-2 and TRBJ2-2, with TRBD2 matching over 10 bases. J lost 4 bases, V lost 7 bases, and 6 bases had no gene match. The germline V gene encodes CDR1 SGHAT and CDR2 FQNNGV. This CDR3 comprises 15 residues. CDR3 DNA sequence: TGTGCCAGCACCCCCGGGACTAGCGTCACCGGGGAGCTGTTTTTT. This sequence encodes CASTPGTSVTGELFF.

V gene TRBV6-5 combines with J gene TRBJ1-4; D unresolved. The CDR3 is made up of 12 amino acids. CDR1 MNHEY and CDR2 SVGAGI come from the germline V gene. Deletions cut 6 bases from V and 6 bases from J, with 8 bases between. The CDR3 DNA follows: TGTGCCAGCAGCAGTCCCTATGAAAAACTGTTTTTT. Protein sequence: CASSSPYEKLFF.

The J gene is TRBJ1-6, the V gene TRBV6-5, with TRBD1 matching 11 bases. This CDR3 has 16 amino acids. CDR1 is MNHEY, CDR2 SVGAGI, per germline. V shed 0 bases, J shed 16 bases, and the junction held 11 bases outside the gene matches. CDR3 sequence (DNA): TGTGCCAGCAGTTACTCCTCCGCGGCCGGGACAGGGGGTCTCCACTTT. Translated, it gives CASSYSSAAGTGGLHF.

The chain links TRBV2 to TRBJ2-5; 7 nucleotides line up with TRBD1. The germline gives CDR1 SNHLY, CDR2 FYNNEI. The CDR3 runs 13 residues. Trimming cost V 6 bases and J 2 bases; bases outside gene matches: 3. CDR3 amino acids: CASSPGQQETQYF. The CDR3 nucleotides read TGTGCCAGCAGCCCGGGACAGCAAGAGACCCAGTACTTC.

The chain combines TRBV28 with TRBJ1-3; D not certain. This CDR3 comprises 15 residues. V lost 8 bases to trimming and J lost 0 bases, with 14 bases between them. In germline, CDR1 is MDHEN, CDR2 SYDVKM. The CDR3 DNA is TGTGCCAGCTGTAACCCAGCGATCTCTGGAAACACCATATATTTT. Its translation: CASCNPAISGNTIYF. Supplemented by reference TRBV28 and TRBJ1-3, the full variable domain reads DVKVTQSSRYLVKRTGEKVFLECVQDMDHENMFWYRQDPGLGLRLIYFSYDVKMKEKGDIPEGYSVSREKKERFSLILESASTNQTSMYLCASCNPAISGNTIYFGEGSWLTVV.

The CDR3 is CASSHRERLAGTGELFF. The CDR3 nucleotides read TGCGCCAGCAGCCACCGCGAAAGACTAGCGGGCACCGGGGAGCTGTTTTTT. The V and J genes are TRBV4-1 and TRBJ2-2; 10 bases map to TRBD2. V trimming: 3 bases; J trimming: 4 bases; junction bases outside the gene matches: 8. CDR1 and CDR2 from the germline V gene are MGHRA and YSYEKL. CDR3 size: 17 residues.

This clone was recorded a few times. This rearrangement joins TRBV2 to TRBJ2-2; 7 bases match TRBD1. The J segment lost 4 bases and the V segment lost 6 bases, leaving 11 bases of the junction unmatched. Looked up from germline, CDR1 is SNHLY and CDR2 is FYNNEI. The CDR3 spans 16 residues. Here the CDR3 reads CASRPPGNRGTGELFF. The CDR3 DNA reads TGTGCCAGCAGACCCCCGGGCAACAGGGGCACCGGGGAGCTGTTTTTT.

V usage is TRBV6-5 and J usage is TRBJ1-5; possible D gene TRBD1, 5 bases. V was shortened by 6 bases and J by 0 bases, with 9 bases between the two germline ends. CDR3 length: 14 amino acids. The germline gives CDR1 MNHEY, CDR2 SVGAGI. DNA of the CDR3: TGTGCCAGCAGGCAGGGTTATAGCAATCAGCCCCAGCATTTT. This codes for CASRQGYSNQPQHF.

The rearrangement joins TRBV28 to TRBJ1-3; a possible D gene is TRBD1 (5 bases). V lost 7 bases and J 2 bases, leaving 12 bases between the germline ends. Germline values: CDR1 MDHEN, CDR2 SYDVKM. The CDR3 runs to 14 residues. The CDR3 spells CASILDRAGNTIYF. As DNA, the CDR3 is TGTGCCAGCATCTTAGACAGAGCTGGAAACACCATATATTTT.